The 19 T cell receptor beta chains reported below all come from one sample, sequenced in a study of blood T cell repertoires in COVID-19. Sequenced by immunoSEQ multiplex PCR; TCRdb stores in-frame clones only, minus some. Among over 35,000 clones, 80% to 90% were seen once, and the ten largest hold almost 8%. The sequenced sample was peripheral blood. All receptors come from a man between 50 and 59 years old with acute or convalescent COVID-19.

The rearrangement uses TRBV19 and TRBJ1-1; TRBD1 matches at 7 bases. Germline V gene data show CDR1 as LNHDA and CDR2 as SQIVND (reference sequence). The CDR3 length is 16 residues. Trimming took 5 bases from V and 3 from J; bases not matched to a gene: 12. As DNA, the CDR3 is TGTGCCAGTAGTCTCCGGACAGGCCCCCGGGACACTGAAGCTTTCTTT. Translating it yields CASSLRTGPRDTEAFF.

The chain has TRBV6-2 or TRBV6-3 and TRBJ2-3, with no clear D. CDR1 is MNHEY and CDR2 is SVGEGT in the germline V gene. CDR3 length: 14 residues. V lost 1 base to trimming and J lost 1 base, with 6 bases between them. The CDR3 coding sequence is TGTGCCAGCAGTTACTTCCCCGGCACAGATACGCAGTATTTT. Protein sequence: CASSYFPGTDTQYF.

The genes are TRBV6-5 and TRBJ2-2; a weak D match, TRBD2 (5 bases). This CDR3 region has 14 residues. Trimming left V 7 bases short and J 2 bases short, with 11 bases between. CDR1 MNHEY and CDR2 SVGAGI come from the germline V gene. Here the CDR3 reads CASIQRPNTGELFF. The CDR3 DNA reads TGTGCCAGCATACAGCGGCCTAACACCGGGGAGCTGTTTTTT.

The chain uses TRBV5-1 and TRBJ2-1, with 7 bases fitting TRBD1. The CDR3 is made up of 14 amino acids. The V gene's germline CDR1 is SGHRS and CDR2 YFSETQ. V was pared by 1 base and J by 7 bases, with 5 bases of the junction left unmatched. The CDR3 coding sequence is TGCGCCAGCAGCTTGATTACAGGGGAGAATGAGCAGTTCTTC. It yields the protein CASSLITGENEQFF. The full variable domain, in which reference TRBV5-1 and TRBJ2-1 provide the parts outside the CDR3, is KAGVTQTPRYLIKTRGQQVTLSCSPISGHRSVSWYQQTPGQGLQFLFEYFSETQRNKGNFPGRFSGRQFSNSRSEMNVSTLELGDSALYLCASSLITGENEQFFGPGTRLTVL.

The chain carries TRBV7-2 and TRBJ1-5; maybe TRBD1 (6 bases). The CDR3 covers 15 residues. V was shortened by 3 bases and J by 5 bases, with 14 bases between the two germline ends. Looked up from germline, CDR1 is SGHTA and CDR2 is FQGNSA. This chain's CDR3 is CASSFNGAGDQPQHF. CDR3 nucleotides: TGTGCCAGCAGCTTTAACGGGGCAGGGGATCAGCCCCAGCATTTT.

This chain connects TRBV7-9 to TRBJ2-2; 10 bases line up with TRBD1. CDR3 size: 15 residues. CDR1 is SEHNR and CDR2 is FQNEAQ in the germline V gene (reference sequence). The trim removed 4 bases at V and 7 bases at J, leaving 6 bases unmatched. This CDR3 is CASSSQTGGGGELFF. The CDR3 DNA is TGTGCCAGCAGCTCACAGACAGGGGGCGGCGGGGAGCTGTTTTTT.

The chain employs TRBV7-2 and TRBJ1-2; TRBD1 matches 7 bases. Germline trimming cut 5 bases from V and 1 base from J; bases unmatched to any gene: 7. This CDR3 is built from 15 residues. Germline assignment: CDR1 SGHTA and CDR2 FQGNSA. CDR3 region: CASSPSTGNNYGYTF. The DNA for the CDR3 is TGTGCCAGCAGCCCCTCGACAGGGAATAACTATGGCTACACCTTC.

The CDR3 protein is CASSQGRARSGGSNTGELFF. The CDR3 DNA follows: TGTGCCAGCAGCCAAGGCCGCGCCAGGAGCGGGGGCTCGAACACCGGGGAGCTGTTTTTT. V gene TRBV4-2 combines with J gene TRBJ2-2, with 8 bases identical to TRBD2. CDR3 length: 20 residues. V was pared by 1 base and J by 0 bases, with 13 bases of the junction left unmatched. Looked up from germline, CDR1 is LGHNA and CDR2 is YNFKEQ.

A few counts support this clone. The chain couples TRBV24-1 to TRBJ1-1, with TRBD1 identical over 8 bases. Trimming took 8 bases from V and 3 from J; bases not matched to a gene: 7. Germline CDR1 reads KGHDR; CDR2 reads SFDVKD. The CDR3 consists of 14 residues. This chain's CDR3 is CATMSGGQDTEAFF. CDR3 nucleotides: TGTGCCACCATGTCAGGGGGCCAGGACACTGAAGCTTTCTTT.

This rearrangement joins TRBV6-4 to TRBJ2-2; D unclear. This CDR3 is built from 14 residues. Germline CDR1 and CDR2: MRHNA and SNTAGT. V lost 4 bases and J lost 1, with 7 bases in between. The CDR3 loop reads CASSAIQNTGELFF. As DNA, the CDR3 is TGTGCCAGCAGTGCTATTCAGAACACCGGGGAGCTGTTTTTT.

In nucleotides, the CDR3 is TGTGCCAGCAGCTTAGGCTCTAGTGGGGCAGGGTCATCCTACGAGCAGTACTTC. It translates to CASSLGSSGAGSSYEQYF. V usage is TRBV13 and J usage is TRBJ2-7; the D gene is possibly TRBD1 (5 bases). The CDR3 runs 18 residues. V dropped 0 bases and J dropped 1 base, with 19 bases sitting between them. Germline CDR1 PRHDT, CDR2 FYEKMQ (reference sequence).

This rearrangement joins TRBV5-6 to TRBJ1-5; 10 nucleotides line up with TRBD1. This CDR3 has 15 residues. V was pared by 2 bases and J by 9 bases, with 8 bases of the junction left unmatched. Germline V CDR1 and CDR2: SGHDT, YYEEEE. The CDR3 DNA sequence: TGTGCCAGCAGCTTCGGGACAGGGGTCCCGCGGCCCCAGCATTTT. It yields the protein CASSFGTGVPRPQHF.

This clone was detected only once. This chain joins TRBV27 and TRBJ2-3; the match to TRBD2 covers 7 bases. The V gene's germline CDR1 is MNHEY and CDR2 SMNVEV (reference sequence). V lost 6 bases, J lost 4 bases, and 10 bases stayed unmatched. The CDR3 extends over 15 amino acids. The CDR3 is CASRTPSGNSDTQYF. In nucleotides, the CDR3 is TGTGCCAGCAGAACCCCTAGCGGAAATTCAGATACGCAGTATTTT.

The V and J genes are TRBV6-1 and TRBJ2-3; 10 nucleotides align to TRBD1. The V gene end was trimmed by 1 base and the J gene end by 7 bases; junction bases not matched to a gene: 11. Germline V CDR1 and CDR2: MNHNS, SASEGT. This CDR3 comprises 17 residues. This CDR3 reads CASSEVSWDRGTNTQYF. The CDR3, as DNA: TGTGCCAGCAGTGAAGTGTCTTGGGACAGGGGAACGAATACGCAGTATTTT.

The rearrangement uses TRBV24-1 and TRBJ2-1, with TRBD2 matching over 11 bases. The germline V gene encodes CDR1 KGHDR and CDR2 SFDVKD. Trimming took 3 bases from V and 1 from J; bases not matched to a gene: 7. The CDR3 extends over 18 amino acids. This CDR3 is CATSDRPSGRPSYNEQFF. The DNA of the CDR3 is TGTGCCACCAGTGATAGGCCTAGCGGGAGGCCTTCCTACAATGAGCAGTTCTTC.

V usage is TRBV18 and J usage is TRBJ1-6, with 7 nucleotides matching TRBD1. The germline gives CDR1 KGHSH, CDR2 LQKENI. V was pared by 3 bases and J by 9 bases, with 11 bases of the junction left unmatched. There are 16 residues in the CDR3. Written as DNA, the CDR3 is TGTGCCAGCTCACCGACAGGGCAAGGGGGGACTTCACCCCTCCACTTT. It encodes CASSPTGQGGTSPLHF.

The CDR3 loop is CASRLAGVVEQFF. The CDR3 DNA reads as TGTGCCAGTAGACTAGCGGGAGTCGTTGAGCAGTTCTTC. The rearrangement links TRBV19 to TRBJ2-1; 11 bases agree with TRBD2. V lost 6 bases and J lost 9; bases outside the gene matches: 4. The length of the CDR3 is 13 residues. The germline gives CDR1 LNHDA, CDR2 SQIVND (reference sequence).

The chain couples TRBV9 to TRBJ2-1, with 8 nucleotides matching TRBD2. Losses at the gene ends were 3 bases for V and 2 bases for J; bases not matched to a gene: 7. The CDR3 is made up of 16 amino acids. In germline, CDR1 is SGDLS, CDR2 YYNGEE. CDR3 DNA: TGTGCCAGCAGCGCCTACGGAGCGGGGGCCTACAATGAGCAGTTCTTC. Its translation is CASSAYGAGAYNEQFF.

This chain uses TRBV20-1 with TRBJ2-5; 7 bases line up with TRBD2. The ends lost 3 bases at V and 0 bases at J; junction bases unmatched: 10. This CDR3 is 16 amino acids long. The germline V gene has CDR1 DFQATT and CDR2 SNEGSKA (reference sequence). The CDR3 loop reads CSASPGAGIYQETQYF. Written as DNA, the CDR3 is TGCAGTGCTAGTCCAGGAGCGGGGATATACCAAGAGACCCAGTACTTC.